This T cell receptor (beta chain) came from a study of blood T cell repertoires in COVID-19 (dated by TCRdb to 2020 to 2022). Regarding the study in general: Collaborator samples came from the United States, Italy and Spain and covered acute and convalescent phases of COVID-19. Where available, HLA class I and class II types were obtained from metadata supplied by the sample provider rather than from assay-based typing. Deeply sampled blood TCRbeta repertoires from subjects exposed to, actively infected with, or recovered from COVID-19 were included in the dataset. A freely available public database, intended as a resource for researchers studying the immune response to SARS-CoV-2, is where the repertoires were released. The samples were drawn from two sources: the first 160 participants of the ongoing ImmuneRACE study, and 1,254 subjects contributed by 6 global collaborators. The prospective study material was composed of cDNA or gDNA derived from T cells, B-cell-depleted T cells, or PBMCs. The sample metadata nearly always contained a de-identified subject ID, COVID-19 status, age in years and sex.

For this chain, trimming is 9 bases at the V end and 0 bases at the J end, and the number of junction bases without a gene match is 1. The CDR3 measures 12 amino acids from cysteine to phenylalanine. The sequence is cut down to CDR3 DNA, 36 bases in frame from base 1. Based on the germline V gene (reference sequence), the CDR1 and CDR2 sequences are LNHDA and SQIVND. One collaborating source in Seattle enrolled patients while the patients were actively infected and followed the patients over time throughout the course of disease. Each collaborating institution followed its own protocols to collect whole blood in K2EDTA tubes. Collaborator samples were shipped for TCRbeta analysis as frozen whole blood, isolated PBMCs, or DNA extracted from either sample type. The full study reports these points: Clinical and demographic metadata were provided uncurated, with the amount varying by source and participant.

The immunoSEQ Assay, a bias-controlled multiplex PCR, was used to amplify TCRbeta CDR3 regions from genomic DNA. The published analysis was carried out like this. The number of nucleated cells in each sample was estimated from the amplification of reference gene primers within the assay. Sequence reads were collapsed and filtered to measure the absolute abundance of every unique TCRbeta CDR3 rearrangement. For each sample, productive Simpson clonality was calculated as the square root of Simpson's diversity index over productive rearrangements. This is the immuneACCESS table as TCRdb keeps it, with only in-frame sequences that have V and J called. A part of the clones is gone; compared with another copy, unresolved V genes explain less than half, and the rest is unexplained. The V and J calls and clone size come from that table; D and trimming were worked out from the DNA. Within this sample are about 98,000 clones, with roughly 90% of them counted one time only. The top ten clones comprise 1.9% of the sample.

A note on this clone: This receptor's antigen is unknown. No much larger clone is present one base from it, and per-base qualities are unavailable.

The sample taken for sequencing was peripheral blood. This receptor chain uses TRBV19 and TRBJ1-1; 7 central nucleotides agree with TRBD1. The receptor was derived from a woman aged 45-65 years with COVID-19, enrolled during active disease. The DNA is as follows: TGTGCCAGCGGACAGGTGAACACTGAAGCTTTCTTT. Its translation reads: CASGQVNTEAFF.